The 14 T cell receptor beta chains below come from one sample, sequenced in a study of cytomegalovirus exposure and HLA in healthy donors. A multiplex PCR was run with 60 Vbeta primers and 13 Jbeta primers. The protocol was immunoSEQ multiplex PCR, while the TCRdb copy is restricted to in-frame clones and leaves out a portion. This repertoire includes more than 55,000 clones. Specimen: PBMCs. All receptors come from a woman in her forties in good health and CMV-seropositive.

The CDR3 region is CASSWDRNYEQYF. CDR3 coding DNA: TGTGCCAGCAGCTGGGACAGGAACTACGAGCAGTACTTC. The chain recombines TRBV5-4 with TRBJ2-7, with 8 bases aligning to TRBD1. This CDR3 is built from 13 residues. CDR1 is SGHNT and CDR2 is YYREEE in the germline V gene (reference sequence). The V segment lost 3 bases and the J segment 3 bases; nucleotides outside the gene matches: 2.

This sequence joins TRBV10-2 and TRBJ1-2, with 8 bases aligning to TRBD1. Trimming removed 0 bases from V and 7 bases from J; junction bases left unmatched: 10. The CDR3 consists of 16 residues. CDR1 and CDR2 (germline): WSHSY, SAAADI. CDR3 amino acids: CASSESLRQGPGGYTF. The CDR3 nucleotides read TGCGCCAGCAGTGAGTCGTTGAGACAGGGGCCGGGTGGCTACACCTTC.

The CDR3 bases are TGTGCCAGCAGCACACAGGAACCCCTGAATGAGCAGTTCTTC. Translated: CASSTQEPLNEQFF. This chain connects TRBV7-3 to TRBJ2-1, with a tentative D call TRBD1 (5 bases). The CDR3 extends over 14 amino acids. V was trimmed by 5 bases and J by 7 bases, leaving 15 bases between them. The V gene's germline CDR1 is SGHTA and CDR2 FQGTGA.

The J gene is TRBJ1-4, the V gene TRBV28, with TRBD1 identical over 8 bases. There are 14 residues in the CDR3. J gave up 8 bases and V 5 bases, and 7 bases lay outside the gene matches. Per the germline V gene, CDR1 is MDHEN and CDR2 is SYDVKM. CDR3 loop: CASSPDRVVEKLFF. For the CDR3, the DNA is TGTGCCAGCAGTCCGGACAGGGTTGTGGAAAAACTGTTTTTT.

The chain links TRBV18 to TRBJ2-5, with TRBD1 matching over 7 bases. Germline CDR1 and CDR2: KGHSH and LQKENI. Germline trimming cut 3 bases from V and 2 bases from J; bases unmatched to any gene: 3. The CDR3 extends over 14 amino acids. CDR3 in DNA: TGTGCCAGCTCACCGGGGACAGTTCAAGAGACCCAGTACTTC. Amino acids: CASSPGTVQETQYF.

This chain links TRBV4-1 with TRBJ1-2; D ambiguous. V dropped 1 base and J dropped 0 bases, with 6 bases sitting between them. The CDR3 extends over 14 amino acids. Germline V gives CDR1 MGHRA, CDR2 YSYEKL. The CDR3 coding sequence is TGCGCCAGCAGCCAAGTCCCCTCTAACTATGGCTACACCTTC. Protein sequence: CASSQVPSNYGYTF.

This rearrangement joins TRBV9 to TRBJ2-1; D may be TRBD2 (5 bases). CDR1 is SGDLS and CDR2 is YYNGEE in the germline V gene. The germline V and J ends were trimmed by 4 bases and 0 bases, with 8 bases remaining between them. The CDR3 loop spans 14 amino acids. In DNA, the CDR3 is TGTGCCAGCAGCCCAGACTACTCCTACAATGAGCAGTTCTTC. Its translation is CASSPDYSYNEQFF.

The V call is TRBV6-5, the J call TRBJ1-1; 7 positions agree with TRBD1. CDR1 and CDR2 (germline): MNHEY, SVGAGI. The junction had 8 bases not matched to a gene; V was cut back by 7 bases and J by 6 bases. CDR3 length: 13 residues. CDR3 in DNA: TGTGCCAGCACCATGACAGGGTCCCCTGAAGCTTTCTTT. Amino acids: CASTMTGSPEAFF.

The chain joins TRBV7-9 to TRBJ1-1; no reliable D call. CDR3 length: 15 amino acids. The V end lost 6 bases, the J end lost 1 base, and 15 bases lay between the germline ends. CDR1 is SEHNR and CDR2 is FQNEAQ in the germline V gene (reference sequence). The CDR3 region is CASRLSRTENTEAFF. The CDR3 nucleotides read TGTGCCAGCAGGCTAAGCCGAACCGAGAACACTGAAGCTTTCTTT.

The J gene is TRBJ2-7, the V gene TRBV28, with D possibly matching TRBD2 (6 bases). Looked up from germline, CDR1 is MDHEN and CDR2 is SYDVKM. The CDR3 contains 13 residues. Trimming took off 7 bases at V and 3 bases at J, with 13 bases between the two ends. CDR3 region: CASTPGDFYEQYF. The CDR3 nucleotides are TGTGCCAGCACTCCCGGGGACTTCTACGAGCAGTACTTC.

The V call is TRBV28, the J call TRBJ2-2; tentatively, D is TRBD2 (5 bases). Germline-derived CDR1 and CDR2 are MDHEN and SYDVKM. Between the trimmed V and J ends, which lost 10 bases and 3 bases, there was a span of 21 bases. The CDR3 contains 16 residues. The CDR3 DNA follows: TGTGCCACAACACCCAGGACTGAACTTGACACCGGGGAGCTGTTTTTT. Translation: CATTPRTELDTGELFF.

This chain connects TRBV5-6 to TRBJ2-7, with TRBD1 matching 7 bases. The V gene's germline CDR1 is SGHDT and CDR2 YYEEEE. After removal of 4 bases from V and 2 bases from J, the junction contained 3 bases not matched to a gene. This CDR3 contains 13 residues. The CDR3 region has the DNA TGTGCCAGCAGCATGACAGGGACCTACGAGCAGTACTTC. Residues: CASSMTGTYEQYF.

The chain couples TRBV7-9 to TRBJ2-3, with TRBD1 matching over 7 bases. The V gene end was trimmed by 6 bases and the J gene end by 2 bases; junction bases not matched to a gene: 14. This CDR3 region has 17 residues. Germline values: CDR1 SEHNR, CDR2 FQNEAQ (reference sequence). CDR3 in amino acids: CASRSTIPGQLTDTQYF. The CDR3 coding sequence is TGTGCCAGCAGGTCAACGATTCCGGGACAGCTCACAGATACGCAGTATTTT.

CDR3 in amino acids: CASSVASLAADTQYF. CDR3 bases: TGTGCCAGCAGCGTAGCCTCACTAGCGGCAGATACGCAGTATTTT. The V gene is TRBV9, the J gene TRBJ2-3; 8 positions agree with TRBD2. CDR1 and CDR2 from the germline V gene are SGDLS and YYNGEE. With V trimmed by 0 bases and J by 4 bases, 4 bases remained unmatched. The CDR3 spans 15 residues. The complete variable domain, with remaining parts taken from reference TRBV9 and TRBJ2-3, reads DSGVTQTPKHLITATGQRVTLRCSPRSGDLSVYWYQQSLDQGLQFLIQYYNGEERAKGNILERFSAQQFPDLHSELNLSSLELGDSALYFCASSVASLAADTQYFGPGTRLTVL.